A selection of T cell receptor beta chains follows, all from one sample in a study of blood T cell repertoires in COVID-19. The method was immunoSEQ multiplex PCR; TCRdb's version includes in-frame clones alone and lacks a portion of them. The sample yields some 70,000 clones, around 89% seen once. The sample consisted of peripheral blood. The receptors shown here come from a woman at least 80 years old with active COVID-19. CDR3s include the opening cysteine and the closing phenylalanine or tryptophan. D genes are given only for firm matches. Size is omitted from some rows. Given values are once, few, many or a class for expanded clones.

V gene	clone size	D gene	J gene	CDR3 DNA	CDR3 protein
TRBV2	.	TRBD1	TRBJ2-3	TGTGCCAGCAGTGAGCGAGGACAGGGGTTTAGGGATACGCAGTATTTT	CASSERGQGFRDTQYF
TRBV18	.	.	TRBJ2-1	TGTGCCAGCTCACCAGGTGGGACTGTTTGGCAGTTCTTC	CASSPGGTVWQFF
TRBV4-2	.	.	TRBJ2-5	TGTGCCAGCAGCCAAGTCCCCGGGGAGACCCAGTACTTC	CASSQVPGETQYF
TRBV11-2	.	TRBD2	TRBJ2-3	TGTGCCAGCAGCTGGAATAGCGGGGATACGCAGTATTTT	CASSWNSGDTQYF
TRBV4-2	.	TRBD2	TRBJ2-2	TGTGCCAGCAGCCCAGCTCTAGCGGGAAGGACCGGGGAGCTGTTTTTT	CASSPALAGRTGELFF
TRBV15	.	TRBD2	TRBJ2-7	TGTGCCACCAGAAGAGCGGGATCCCCTCACTACGAGCAGTACTTC	CATRRAGSPHYEQYF
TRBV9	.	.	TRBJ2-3	TGTGCCAGCACCGGGGGTGTTGGTCTTTCAGATACGCAGTATTTT	CASTGGVGLSDTQYF
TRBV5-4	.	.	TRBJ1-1	TGTGCCAGCAGCTCCCGTGCACGGGGGAACACTGAAGCTTTCTTT	CASSSRARGNTEAFF
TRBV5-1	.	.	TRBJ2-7	TGCGCCACCAGGATGGGGGACTCCCGCTACGAGCAGTACTTC	CATRMGDSRYEQYF
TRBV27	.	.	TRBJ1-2	TGTGCCAGCACCTTAGGAACTCTCGGGAACTATGGCTACACCTTC	CASTLGTLGNYGYTF
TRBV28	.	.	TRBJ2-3	TGTGCCAGCCGTCAGAGCACAGATACGCAGTATTTT	CASRQSTDTQYF
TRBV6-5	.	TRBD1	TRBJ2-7	TGTGCCACCAGCATCAGGGGGCACTCCTACGAGCAGTACTTC	CATSIRGHSYEQYF
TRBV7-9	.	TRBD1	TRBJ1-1	TGTGCCAGCGAGAAACAGGGGAAAGTTAACACTGAAGCTTTCTTT	CASEKQGKVNTEAFF
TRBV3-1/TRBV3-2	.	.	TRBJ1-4	TGTGCCAGCAGCCACAGTCCGAGGGGGATTAATGAAAAACTGTTTTTT	CASSHSPRGINEKLFF
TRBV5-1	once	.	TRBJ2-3	TGCGCCAGCAGCACAAGCACAGATACGCAGTATTTT	CASSTSTDTQYF
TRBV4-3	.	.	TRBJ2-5	TGCGCCAGCAGCCTATGGATCGGTGAAGAGGACCAAGAGACCCAGTACTTC	CASSLWIGEEDQETQYF
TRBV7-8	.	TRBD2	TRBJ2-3	TGTGCCAGCAGCTTCGGCGGGAGGGGGGCGCAGTATTTT	CASSFGGRGAQYF
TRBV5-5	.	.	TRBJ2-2	TGTGCCAGCAGTCCGGTTCGGAGCACCGGGGAGCTGTTTTTT	CASSPVRSTGELFF
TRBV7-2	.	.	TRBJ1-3	TGTGCCAGCAGTGAGGGGCGGGGCTACTCTGGAAACACCATATATTTT	CASSEGRGYSGNTIYF
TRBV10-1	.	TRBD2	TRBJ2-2	TGCGCCAGCAGTAGTCCCACTAGCGGAGGATGGGGCACCGGGGAGCTGTTTTTT	CASSSPTSGGWGTGELFF
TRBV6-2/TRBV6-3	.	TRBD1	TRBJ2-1	TGTGCCAGCAGTCGGGGACAGGGCGTTCACAATGAGCAGTTCTTC	CASSRGQGVHNEQFF
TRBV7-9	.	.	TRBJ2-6	TGTGCCAGCAGCCCAAGGACAGTCCCGTACTCTGGGGCCAACGTCCTGACTTTC	CASSPRTVPYSGANVLTF
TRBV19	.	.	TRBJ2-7	TGTGCCGCGGGGACCTACGAGCAGTACTTC	CAAGTYEQYF
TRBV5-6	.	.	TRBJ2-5	TGTGCCAGCAGCTACTTACGGCGCGGGGAGACCCAGTACTTC	CASSYLRRGETQYF
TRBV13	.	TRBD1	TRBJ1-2	TGTGCCAGCAGCGCCGGACAGGGGATGCATGGCTACACCTTC	CASSAGQGMHGYTF
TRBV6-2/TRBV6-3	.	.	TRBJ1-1	TGTGCCAGCAGTTATACTTACACTGAAGCTTTCTTT	CASSYTYTEAFF
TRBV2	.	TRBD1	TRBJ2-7	TGTGCCAGCCAGCTGGGGACAGGGCCCCACGAGCAGTACTTC	CASQLGTGPHEQYF
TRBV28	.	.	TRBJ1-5	TGTGCCAGCAGCCTTAGACAGATAGATCAGCCCCAGCATTTT	CASSLRQIDQPQHF
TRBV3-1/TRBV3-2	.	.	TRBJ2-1	TGTGCCAGCAGCCCCCCCTCTAGAAGCGGAGTTTTATACAATGAGCAGTTCTTC	CASSPPSRSGVLYNEQFF
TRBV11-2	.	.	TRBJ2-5	TGTGCCAGCAGCGCTGCTATGTACCAAGAGACCCAGTACTTC	CASSAAMYQETQYF
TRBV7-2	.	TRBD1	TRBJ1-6	TGTGCCAGCAGCTTAGCGTGGGGACAGGGCGATTCACCCCTCCACTTT	CASSLAWGQGDSPLHF
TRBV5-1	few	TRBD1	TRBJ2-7	TGCGCCAGCAGCTCCGGGACAGGGATTAGCTCCTACGAGCAGTACTTC	CASSSGTGISSYEQYF
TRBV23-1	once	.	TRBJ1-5	TGCGCCAGCAGTCAATTGTTCAGGGCCAATCAGCCCCAGCATTTT	CASSQLFRANQPQHF
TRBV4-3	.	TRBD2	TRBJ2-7	TGCGCCAGCAGCCAAGATAGAGGACTAGACTACGAGCAGTACTTC	CASSQDRGLDYEQYF
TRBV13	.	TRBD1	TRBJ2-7	TGTGCCAGCAGCTTAGGACTGACAGGGGACCTCTCCGAGCAGTACTTC	CASSLGLTGDLSEQYF
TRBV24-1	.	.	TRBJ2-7	TGTGCCACCAGTGATCCAAAGGGGTCCTACGAGCAGTACTTC	CATSDPKGSYEQYF
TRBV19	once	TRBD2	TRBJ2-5	TGTGCCAGTAGGACCGGGACTAGCGGGGCACAGACCCAGTACTTC	CASRTGTSGAQTQYF
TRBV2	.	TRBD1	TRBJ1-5	TGTGCCAGCAGTGAACAAGGCAGGGGGAGCGATCAGCCCCAGCATTTT	CASSEQGRGSDQPQHF
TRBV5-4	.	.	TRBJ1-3	TGTGCCAGCAGCAAAGAATTAGCCGGAAACACCATATATTTT	CASSKELAGNTIYF